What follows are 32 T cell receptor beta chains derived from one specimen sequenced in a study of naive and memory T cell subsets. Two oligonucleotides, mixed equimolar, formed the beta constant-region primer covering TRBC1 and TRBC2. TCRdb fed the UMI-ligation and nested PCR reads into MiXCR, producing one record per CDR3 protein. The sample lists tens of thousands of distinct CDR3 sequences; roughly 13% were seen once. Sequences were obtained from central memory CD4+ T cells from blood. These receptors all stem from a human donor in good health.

The CDR3 spells CASSISGASQWSEQYF. Here the CDR3 DNA reads TGTGCCAGCAGTATTTCAGGGGCTTCACAGTGGAGCGAGCAGTACTTC. This chain connects TRBV7-2 to TRBJ2-7; D is perhaps TRBD1 (6 bases). Trimming shortened V by 6 bases and J by 6 bases, and 24 bases separated the two germline ends. This CDR3 has 16 amino acids. The V gene's germline CDR1 is SGHTA and CDR2 FQGNSA. Using reference TRBV7-2 and TRBJ2-7 for the parts outside the CDR3, the full variable domain is GAGVSQSPSNKVTEKGKDVELRCDPISGHTALYWYRQSLGQGLEFLIYFQGNSAPDKSGLPSDRFSAERTGGSVSTLTIQRTQQEDSAVYLCASSISGASQWSEQYFGPGTRLTVT.

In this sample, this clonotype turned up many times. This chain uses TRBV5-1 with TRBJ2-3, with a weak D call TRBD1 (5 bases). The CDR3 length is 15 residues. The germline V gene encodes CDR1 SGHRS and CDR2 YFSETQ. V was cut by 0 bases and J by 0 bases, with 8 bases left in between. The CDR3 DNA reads TGCGCCAGCAGCTTGGGACAGTCTAGCACAGATACGCAGTATTTT. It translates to CASSLGQSSTDTQYF.

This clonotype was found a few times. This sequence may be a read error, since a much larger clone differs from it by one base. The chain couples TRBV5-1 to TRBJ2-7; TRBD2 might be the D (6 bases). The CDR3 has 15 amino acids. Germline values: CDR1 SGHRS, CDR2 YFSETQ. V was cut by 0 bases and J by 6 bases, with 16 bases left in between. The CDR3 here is CASSLDPGRAGEQYF. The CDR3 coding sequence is TGCGCCAGCAGCTTGGACCCGGGACGAGCGGGCGAGCAGTACTTC.

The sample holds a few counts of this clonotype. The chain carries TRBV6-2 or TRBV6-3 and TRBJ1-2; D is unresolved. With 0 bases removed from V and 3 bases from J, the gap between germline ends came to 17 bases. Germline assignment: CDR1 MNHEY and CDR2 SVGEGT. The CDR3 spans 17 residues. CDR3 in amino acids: CASSYSPRRSLYYGYTF. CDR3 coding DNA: TGTGCCAGCAGTTACTCTCCACGACGGAGCCTTTACTATGGCTACACCTTC.

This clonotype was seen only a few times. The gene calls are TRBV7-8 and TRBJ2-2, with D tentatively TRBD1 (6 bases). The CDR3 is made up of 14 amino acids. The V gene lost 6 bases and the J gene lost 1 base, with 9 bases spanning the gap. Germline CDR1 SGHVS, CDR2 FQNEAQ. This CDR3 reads CASRLQGNTGELFF. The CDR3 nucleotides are TGTGCCAGCAGGCTACAGGGGAACACCGGGGAGCTGTTTTTT.

The CDR3, as DNA: TGTGCCAGCAGCTTAGTGCAGGGTAGCTCCTACAATGAGCAGTTCTTC. Its translation: CASSLVQGSSYNEQFF. This chain connects TRBV7-9 to TRBJ2-1, with D possibly being TRBD1 (5 bases). V gave up 1 base and J gave up 0 bases, with 10 bases separating them. Germline lookup yields CDR1 SEHNR and CDR2 FQNEAQ (reference sequence). The CDR3 is made up of 16 amino acids.

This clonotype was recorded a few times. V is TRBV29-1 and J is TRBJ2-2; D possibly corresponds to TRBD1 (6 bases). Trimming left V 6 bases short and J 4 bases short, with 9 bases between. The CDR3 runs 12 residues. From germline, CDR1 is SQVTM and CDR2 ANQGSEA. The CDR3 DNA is TGCAGCGTGGGACACGGCACCGGGGAGCTGTTTTTT. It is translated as CSVGHGTGELFF.

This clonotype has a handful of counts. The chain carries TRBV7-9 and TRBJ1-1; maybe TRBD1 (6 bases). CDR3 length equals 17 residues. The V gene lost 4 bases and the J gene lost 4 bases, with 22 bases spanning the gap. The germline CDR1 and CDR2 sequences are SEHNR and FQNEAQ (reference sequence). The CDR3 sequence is CASSSPRGISRSTEAFF. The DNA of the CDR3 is TGTGCCAGCAGCTCACCGAGGGGGATCTCTAGAAGCACTGAAGCTTTCTTT.

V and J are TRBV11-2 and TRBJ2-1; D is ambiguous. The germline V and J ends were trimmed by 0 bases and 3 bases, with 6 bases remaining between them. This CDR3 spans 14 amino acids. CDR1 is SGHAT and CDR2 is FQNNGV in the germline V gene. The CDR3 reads CASSLERLYNEQFF. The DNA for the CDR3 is TGTGCCAGCAGCTTAGAACGGCTCTACAATGAGCAGTTCTTC.

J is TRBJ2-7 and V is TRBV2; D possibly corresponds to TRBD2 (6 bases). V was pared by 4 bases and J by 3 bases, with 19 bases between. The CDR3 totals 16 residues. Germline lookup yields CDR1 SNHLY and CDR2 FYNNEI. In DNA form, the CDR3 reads TGTGCCAGCAGTGTAAAATTTCGGAGGGGCCTCTACGAGCAGTACTTC. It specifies CASSVKFRRGLYEQYF.

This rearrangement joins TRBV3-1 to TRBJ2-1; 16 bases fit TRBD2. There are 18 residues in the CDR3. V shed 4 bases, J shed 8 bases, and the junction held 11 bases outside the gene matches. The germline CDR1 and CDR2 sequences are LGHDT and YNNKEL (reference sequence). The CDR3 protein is CASSLPGLAGGPSDEQFF. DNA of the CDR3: TGTGCCAGCAGCCTACCGGGACTAGCGGGAGGGCCCTCGGATGAGCAGTTCTTC.

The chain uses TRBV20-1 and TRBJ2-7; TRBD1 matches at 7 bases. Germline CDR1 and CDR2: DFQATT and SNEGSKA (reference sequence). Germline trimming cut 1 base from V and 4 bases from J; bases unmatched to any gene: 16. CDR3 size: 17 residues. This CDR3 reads CSARADERAKGAYEQYF. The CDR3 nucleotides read TGCAGTGCTAGAGCGGACGAGAGGGCGAAGGGGGCTTACGAGCAGTACTTC.

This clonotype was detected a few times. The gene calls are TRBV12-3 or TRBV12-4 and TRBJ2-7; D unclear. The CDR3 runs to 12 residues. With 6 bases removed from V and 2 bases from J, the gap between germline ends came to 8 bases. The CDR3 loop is CASSRSAYEQYF. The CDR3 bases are TGTGCCAGCAGCCGAAGCGCCTACGAGCAGTACTTC.

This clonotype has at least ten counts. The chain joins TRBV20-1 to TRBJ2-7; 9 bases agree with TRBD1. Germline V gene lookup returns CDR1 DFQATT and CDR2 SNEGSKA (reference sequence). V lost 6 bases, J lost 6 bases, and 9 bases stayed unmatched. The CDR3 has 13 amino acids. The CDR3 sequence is CSAPDRGGGEQYF. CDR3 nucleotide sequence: TGCAGTGCGCCGGACAGGGGAGGAGGCGAGCAGTACTTC.

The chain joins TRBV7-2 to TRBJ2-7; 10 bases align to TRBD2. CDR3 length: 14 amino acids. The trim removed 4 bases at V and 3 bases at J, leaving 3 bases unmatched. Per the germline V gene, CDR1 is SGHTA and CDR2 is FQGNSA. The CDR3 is CASSWASGSYEQYF. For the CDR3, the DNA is TGTGCCAGCAGCTGGGCTAGCGGGAGCTACGAGCAGTACTTC.

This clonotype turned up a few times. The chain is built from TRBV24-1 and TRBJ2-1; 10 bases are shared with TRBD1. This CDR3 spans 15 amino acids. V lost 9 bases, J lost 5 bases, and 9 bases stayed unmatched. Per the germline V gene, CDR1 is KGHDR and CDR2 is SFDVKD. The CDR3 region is CATSAGTGVHNEQFF. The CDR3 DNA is TGTGCCACCTCTGCCGGGACAGGGGTCCACAATGAGCAGTTCTTC.

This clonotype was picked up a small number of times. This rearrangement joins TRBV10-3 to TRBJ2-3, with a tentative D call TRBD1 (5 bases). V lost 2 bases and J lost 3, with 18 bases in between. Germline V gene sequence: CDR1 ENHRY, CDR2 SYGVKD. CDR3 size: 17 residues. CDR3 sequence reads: CAISELKGQRYTDTQYF. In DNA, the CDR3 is TGTGCCATCAGTGAGCTGAAGGGGCAGAGATATACAGATACGCAGTATTTT.

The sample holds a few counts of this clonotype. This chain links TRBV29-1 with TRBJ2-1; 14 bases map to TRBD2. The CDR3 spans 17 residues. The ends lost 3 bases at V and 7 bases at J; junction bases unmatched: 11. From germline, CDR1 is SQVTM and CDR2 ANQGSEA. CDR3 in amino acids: CSVEKRGLAGVNNEQFF. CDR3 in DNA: TGCAGCGTTGAGAAGAGGGGACTAGCGGGAGTGAATAATGAGCAGTTCTTC.

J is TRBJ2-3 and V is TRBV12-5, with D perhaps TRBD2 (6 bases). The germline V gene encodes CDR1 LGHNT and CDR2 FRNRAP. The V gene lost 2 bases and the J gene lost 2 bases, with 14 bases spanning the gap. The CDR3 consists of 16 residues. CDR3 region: CASGLWPSASTDTQYF. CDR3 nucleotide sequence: TGTGCTAGTGGTTTGTGGCCTAGCGCATCCACAGATACGCAGTATTTT.

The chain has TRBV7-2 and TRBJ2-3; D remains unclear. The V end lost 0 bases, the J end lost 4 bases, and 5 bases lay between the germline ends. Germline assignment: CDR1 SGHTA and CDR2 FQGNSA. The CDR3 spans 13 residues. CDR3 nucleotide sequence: TGTGCCAGCAGCTTAGCGCCCCCAGATACGCAGTATTTT. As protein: CASSLAPPDTQYF.

In DNA, the CDR3 is TGCGCCAGCAGACTGGATGGGGCCTACAATGAGCAGTTCTTC. It specifies CASRLDGAYNEQFF. The chain combines TRBV5-1 with TRBJ2-1; D call uncertain. Germline V lookup: CDR1 SGHRS, CDR2 YFSETQ. The V and J ends lost 5 bases and 2 bases respectively, with 11 bases between them. The CDR3 runs to 14 residues.

This chain's CDR3 is CSASILDRRQETQYF. CDR3 sequence (DNA): TGCAGTGCTAGTATCCTAGACCGACGTCAAGAGACCCAGTACTTC. The chain joins TRBV20-1 to TRBJ2-5; D is unclear. V dropped 3 bases and J dropped 2 bases, with 16 bases sitting between them. Germline V gives CDR1 DFQATT, CDR2 SNEGSKA (reference sequence). CDR3 size: 15 residues.

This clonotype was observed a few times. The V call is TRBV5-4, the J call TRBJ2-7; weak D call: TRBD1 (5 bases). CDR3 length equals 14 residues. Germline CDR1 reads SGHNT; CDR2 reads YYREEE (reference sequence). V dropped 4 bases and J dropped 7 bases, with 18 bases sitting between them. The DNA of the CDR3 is TGTGCCAGCAGCCCGAGAACAGGAGTTGGTGAGCAGTACTTC. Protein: CASSPRTGVGEQYF.

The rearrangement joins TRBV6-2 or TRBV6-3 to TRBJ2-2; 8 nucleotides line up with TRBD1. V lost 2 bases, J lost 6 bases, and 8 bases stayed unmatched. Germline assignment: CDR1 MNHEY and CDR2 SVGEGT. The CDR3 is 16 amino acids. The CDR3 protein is CASSYNPGGLPGELFF. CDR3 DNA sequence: TGTGCCAGCAGTTACAACCCAGGGGGCCTCCCCGGGGAGCTGTTTTTT.

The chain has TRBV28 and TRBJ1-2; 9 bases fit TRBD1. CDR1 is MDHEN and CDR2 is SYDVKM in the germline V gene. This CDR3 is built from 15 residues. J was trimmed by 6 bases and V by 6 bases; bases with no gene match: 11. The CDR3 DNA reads TGTGCCAGCAGGCAAACCGGGACAGGGTACAATGGCTACACCTTC. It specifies CASRQTGTGYNGYTF.

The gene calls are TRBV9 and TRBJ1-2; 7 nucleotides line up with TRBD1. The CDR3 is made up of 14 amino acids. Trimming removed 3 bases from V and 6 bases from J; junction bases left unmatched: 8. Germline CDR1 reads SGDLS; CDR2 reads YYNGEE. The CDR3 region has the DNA TGTGCCAGCAGCGCCCAGGGACAGCGAGATGGCTACACCTTC. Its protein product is CASSAQGQRDGYTF. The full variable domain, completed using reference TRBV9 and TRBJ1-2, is DSGVTQTPKHLITATGQRVTLRCSPRSGDLSVYWYQQSLDQGLQFLIQYYNGEERAKGNILERFSAQQFPDLHSELNLSSLELGDSALYFCASSAQGQRDGYTFGSGTRLTVV.

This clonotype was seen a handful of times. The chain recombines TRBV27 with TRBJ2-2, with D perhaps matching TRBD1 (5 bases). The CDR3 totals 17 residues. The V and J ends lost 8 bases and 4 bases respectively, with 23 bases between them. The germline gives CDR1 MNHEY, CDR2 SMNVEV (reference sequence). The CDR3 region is CASRPHTGKDFTGELFF. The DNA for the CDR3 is TGTGCCAGCCGGCCACACACAGGCAAGGATTTCACCGGGGAGCTGTTTTTT.

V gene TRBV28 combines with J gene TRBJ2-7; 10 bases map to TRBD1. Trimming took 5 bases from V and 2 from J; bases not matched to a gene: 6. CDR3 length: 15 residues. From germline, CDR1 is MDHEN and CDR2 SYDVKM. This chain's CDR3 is CASSDRTGGAYEQYF. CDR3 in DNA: TGTGCCAGCAGTGATCGGACAGGGGGGGCCTACGAGCAGTACTTC. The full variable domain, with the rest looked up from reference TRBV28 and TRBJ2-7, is DVKVTQSSRYLVKRTGEKVFLECVQDMDHENMFWYRQDPGLGLRLIYFSYDVKMKEKGDIPEGYSVSREKKERFSLILESASTNQTSMYLCASSDRTGGAYEQYFGPGTRLTVT.

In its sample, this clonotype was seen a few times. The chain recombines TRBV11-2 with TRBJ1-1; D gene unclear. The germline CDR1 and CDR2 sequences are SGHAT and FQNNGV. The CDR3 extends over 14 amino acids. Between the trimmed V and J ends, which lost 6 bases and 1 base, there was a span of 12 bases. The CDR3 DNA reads TGTGCCAGCAGAGCTTATTCCTGGAACACTGAAGCTTTCTTT. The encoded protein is CASRAYSWNTEAFF.

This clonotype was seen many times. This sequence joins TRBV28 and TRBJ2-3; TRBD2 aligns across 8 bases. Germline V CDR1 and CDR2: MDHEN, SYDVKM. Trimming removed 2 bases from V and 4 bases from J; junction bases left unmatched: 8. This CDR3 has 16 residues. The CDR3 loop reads CASSLTGGPKADTQYF. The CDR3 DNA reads TGTGCCAGCAGTTTAACGGGAGGGCCGAAGGCAGATACGCAGTATTTT.

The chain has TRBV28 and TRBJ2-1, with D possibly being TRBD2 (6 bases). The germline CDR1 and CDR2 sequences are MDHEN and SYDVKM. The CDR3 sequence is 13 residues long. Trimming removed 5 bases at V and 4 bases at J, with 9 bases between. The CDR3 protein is CASSGGPYNEQFF. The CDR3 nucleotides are TGTGCCAGCAGTGGAGGGCCATACAATGAGCAGTTCTTC.

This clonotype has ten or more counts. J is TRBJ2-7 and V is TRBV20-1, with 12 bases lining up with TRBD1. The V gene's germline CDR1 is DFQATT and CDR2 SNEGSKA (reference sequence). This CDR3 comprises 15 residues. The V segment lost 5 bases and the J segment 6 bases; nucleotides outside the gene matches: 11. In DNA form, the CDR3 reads TGCAGTGCTGCCCTCCCGGGACAGGGGGCTCGCGAGCAGTACTTC. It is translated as CSAALPGQGAREQYF.